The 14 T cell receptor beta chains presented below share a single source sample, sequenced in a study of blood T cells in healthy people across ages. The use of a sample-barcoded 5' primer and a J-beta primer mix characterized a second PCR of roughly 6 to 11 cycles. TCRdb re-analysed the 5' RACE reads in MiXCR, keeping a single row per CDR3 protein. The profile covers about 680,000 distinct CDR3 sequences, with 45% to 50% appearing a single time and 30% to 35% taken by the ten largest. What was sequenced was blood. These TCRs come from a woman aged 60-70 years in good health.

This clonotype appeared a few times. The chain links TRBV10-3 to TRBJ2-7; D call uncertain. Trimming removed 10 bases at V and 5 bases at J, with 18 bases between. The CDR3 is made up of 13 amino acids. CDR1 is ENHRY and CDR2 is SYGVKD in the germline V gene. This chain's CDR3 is CATRSTGLDEQYF. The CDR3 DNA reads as TGTGCCACCAGGAGCACGGGCCTCGACGAGCAGTACTTC.

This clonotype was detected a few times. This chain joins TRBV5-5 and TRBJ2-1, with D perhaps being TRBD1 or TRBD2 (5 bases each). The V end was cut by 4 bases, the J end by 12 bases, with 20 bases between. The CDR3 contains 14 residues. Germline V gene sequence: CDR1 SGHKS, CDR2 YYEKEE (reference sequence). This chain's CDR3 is CASSRDPRSPLQFF. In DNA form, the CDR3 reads TGTGCCAGCAGCCGGGACCCGCGGTCCCCATTGCAGTTCTTC. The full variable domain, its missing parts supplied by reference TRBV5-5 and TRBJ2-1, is DAGVTQSPTHLIKTRGQQVTLRCSPISGHKSVSWYQQVLGQGPQFIFQYYEKEERGRGNFPDRFSARQFPNYSSELNVNALLLGDSALYLCASSRDPRSPLQFFGPGTRLTVL.

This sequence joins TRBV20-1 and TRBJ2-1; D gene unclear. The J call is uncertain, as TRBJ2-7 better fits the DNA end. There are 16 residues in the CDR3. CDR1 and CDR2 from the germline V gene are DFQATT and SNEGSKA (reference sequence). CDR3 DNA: TGCAGTGCTAATCAAATTGACGTGGGGAAAATGAATGAGCAGTACTTC. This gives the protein CSANQIDVGKMNEQYF.

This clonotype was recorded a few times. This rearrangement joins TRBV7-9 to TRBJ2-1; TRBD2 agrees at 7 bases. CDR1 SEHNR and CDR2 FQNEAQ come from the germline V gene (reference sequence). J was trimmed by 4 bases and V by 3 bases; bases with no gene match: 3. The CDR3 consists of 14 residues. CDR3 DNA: TGTGCCAGCAGCTTCGGACTAGGATACAATGAGCAGTTCTTC. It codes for CASSFGLGYNEQFF.

CDR3 in amino acids: CSARELSGVTDTQYF. The CDR3 bases are TGCAGTGCTAGAGAGCTGAGCGGGGTCACAGATACGCAGTATTTT. The chain is built from TRBV20-1 and TRBJ2-3, with TRBD2 matching 7 bases. This CDR3 contains 15 residues. V lost 0 bases, J lost 2 bases, and 5 bases stayed unmatched. Germline assignment: CDR1 DFQATT and CDR2 SNEGSKA (reference sequence).

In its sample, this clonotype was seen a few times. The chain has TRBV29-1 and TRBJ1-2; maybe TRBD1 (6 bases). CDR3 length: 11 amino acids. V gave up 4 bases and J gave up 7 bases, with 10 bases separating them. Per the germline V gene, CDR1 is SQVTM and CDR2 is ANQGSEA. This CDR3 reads CSVVGGSGYTF. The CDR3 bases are TGCAGCGTTGTAGGGGGGTCTGGCTACACCTTC.

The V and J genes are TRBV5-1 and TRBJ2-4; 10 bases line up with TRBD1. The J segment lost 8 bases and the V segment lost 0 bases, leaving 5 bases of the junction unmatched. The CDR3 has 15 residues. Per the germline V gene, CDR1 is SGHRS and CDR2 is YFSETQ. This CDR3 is CASSLVGQGVDIQYF. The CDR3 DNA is TGCGCCAGCAGCTTGGTAGGACAGGGGGTAGACATTCAGTACTTC.

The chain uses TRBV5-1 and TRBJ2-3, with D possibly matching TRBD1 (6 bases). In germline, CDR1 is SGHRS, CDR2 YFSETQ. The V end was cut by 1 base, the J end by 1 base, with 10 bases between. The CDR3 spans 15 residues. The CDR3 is CASSLNRVGTDTQYF. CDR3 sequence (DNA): TGCGCCAGCAGCTTGAACAGGGTGGGCACAGATACGCAGTATTTT.

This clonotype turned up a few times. CDR3 DNA: TGTGCCAGCCTACCCGGGACAGGGAGTTACAATGAGCAGTACTTC. It yields the protein CASLPGTGSYNEQYF. The chain links TRBV28 to TRBJ2-7; 9 positions agree with TRBD1. J lost 7 bases, V lost 8 bases, and 15 bases had no gene match. The CDR3 has 15 amino acids. CDR1 is MDHEN, CDR2 SYDVKM, per germline.

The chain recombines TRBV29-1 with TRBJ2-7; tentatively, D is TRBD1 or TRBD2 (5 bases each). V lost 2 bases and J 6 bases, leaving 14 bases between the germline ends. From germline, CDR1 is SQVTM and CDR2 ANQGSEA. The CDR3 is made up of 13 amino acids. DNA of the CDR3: TGCAGCGTTGAAACGGTTGTGAGGGGCGAGCAGTACTTC. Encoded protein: CSVETVVRGEQYF.

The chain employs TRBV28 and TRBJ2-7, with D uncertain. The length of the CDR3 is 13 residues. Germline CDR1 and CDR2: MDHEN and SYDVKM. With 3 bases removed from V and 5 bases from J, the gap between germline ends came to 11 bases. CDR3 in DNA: TGTGCCAGCAGTTTTGCCCCACTCCACGAGCAGTACTTC. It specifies CASSFAPLHEQYF.

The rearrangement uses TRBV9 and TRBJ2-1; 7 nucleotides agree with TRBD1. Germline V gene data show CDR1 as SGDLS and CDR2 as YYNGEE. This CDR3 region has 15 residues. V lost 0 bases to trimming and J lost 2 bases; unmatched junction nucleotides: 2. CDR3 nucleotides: TGTGCCAGCAGCGTAGCAGGGGGAACCTACAATGAGCAGTTCTTC. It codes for CASSVAGGTYNEQFF.

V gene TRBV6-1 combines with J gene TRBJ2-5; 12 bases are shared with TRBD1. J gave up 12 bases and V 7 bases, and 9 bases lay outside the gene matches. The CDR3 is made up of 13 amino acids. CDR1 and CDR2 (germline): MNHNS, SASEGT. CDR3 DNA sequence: TGTGCCAGCACCGGAGGGACAGGGGGCTTTGAGTACTTC. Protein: CASTGGTGGFEYF.

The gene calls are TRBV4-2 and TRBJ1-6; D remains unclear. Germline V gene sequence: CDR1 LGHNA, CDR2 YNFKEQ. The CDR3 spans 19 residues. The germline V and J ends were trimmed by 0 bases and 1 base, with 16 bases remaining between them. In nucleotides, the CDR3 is TGTGCCAGCAGCCAAGATATCCCTTGGGGTGCGTCCTATAATTCACCCCTCCACTTT. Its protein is CASSQDIPWGASYNSPLHF.